This T cell receptor (beta chain) was captured in a study of blood T cell repertoires in COVID-19. Background on the study: From the United States, Italy and Spain came samples of acute and convalescent COVID-19. PBMCs, B-cell-depleted T cells, or T cells were the source of the cDNA or gDNA that made up the material.

Per germline, CDR1 SQVTM and CDR2 ANQGSEA. CDR3 length equals 13 residues. Trimming stripped 4 bases from V and 7 bases from J, with 16 bases between. As processed by the authors: From reference gene primer amplification, estimates of nucleated cell counts were derived. Sequencing was performed with immunoSEQ multiplex PCR; in TCRdb, only in-frame clones are kept and a portion is missing. That table furnishes V, J and clone size, whereas the DNA furnished D and trimming. The sample has 60,000 to 65,000 clones; more than 75% are singletons. The sequencing sample was made of peripheral blood. The rearrangement uses TRBV29-1 and TRBJ1-1, with D perhaps TRBD1 (5 bases). The source of this sequence is a woman older than 75 with acute or convalescent COVID-19. CDR3 nucleotide sequence: TGCAGCGTTGGCCCCGGTGGGGGGAGTGAAGCTTTCTTT. As protein: CSVGPGGGSEAFF.